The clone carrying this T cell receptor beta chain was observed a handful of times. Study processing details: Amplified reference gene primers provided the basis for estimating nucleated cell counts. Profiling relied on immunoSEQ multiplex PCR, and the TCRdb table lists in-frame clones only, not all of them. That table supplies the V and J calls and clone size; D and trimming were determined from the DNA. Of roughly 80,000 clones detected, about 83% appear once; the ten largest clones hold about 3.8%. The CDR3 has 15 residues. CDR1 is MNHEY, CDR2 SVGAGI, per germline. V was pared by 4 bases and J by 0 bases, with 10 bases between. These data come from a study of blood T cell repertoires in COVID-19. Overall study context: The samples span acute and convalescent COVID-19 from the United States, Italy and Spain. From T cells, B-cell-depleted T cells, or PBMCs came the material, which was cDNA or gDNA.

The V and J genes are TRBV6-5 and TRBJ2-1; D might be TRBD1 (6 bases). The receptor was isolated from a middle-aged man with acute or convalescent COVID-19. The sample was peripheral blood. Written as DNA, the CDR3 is TGTGCCAGCAGTTTCGGCAGGGGCTCCTACAATGAGCAGTTCTTC. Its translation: CASSFGRGSYNEQFF.